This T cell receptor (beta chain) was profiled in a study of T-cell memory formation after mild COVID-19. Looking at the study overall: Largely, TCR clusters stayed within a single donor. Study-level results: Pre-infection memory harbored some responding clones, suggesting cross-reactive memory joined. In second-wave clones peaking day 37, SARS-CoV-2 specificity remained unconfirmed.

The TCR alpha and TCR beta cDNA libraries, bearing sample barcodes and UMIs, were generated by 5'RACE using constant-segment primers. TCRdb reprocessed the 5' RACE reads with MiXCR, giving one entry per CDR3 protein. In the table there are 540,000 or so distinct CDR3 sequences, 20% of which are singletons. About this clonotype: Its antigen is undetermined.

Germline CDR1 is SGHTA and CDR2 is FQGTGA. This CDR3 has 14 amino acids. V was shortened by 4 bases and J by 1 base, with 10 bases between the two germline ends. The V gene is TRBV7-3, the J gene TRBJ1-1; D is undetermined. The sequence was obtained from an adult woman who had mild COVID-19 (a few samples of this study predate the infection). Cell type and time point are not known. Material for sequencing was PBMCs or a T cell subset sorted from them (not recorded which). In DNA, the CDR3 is TGTGCCAGCAGCTCCCTGGGCCCGAACACTGAAGCTTTCTTT. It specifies CASSSLGPNTEAFF.